These T cell receptor beta chains were read from a single sample in a study of CD8 T cells in Susac syndrome. In TCRdb, the immunoSEQ multiplex PCR reads were re-called with MiXCR into one record per CDR3 protein. The data contain some 120,000 distinct CDR3 sequences, over 90% of them singletons. The source material was CD4+ T cells from PBMCs. The receptors shown here come from a human donor in good health. Both conserved end residues are part of each CDR3. The D gene is left open where the match is weak. A clone size is listed for some rows: how often the clone was seen (once, few, many), or a class if it is expanded.

V gene	clone size	J gene	D gene	CDR3 DNA	CDR3 protein
TRBV12-3/TRBV12-4	once	TRBJ1-2	.	TGTGCCAGCAGTTTCGCGGGCGTCTATGGCTACACCTTC	CASSFAGVYGYTF
TRBV6-6	.	TRBJ1-5	.	TGTGCCAGCAGTTCTAGGAAGACTGAAGGCAATCAGCCCCAGCATTTT	CASSSRKTEGNQPQHF
TRBV4-1	.	TRBJ1-1	TRBD1	TGCGCCAGCAGCCCTTGGGACAGGGGGACTGAAGCTTTCTTT	CASSPWDRGTEAFF
TRBV19	once	TRBJ2-5	.	TGTGCCAGTAGTACCACCCTGCAGGGAGTAGAGACCCAGTACTTC	CASSTTLQGVETQYF
TRBV3-1	.	TRBJ2-7	.	TGTGCCAGCAGACGGGCGGGCTACGAGCAGTACTTC	CASRRAGYEQYF
TRBV7-3	.	TRBJ2-5	.	TGTGCCAGCAGCTTAAATACGGGAGTAGGAGAGACCCAGTACTTC	CASSLNTGVGETQYF
TRBV6-6	.	TRBJ1-5	TRBD1	TGTGCCAGCAGAGAGGACAGGGACTATAGCAATCAGCCCCAGCATTTT	CASREDRDYSNQPQHF
TRBV12-3/TRBV12-4	.	TRBJ1-1	.	TGTGCCAGCAGCTCCACGGGTAAAGCTTTCTTT	CASSSTGKAFF
TRBV16	.	TRBJ2-1	TRBD2	TGTGCCAGCAGCCGAGGGACTAGCGGGGGAAATGAGCAGTTCTTC	CASSRGTSGGNEQFF
TRBV7-3	.	TRBJ1-2	TRBD1	TGTGCCAGCAGCCCGGGACAGGGGCTTTATGGCTACACCTTC	CASSPGQGLYGYTF
TRBV5-4	.	TRBJ1-1	.	TGTGCCAGTGAAAGAGGAACTGAAGCTTTCTTT	CASERGTEAFF
TRBV3-1	.	TRBJ1-2	TRBD1	TGTGCCAGCAGCCGGGACAGGGCACGAGGCTACACCTTC	CASSRDRARGYTF
TRBV30	.	TRBJ2-5	TRBD1	TGTGCCTGGAGTCGACAGGGTCCCGAGACCCAGTACTTC	CAWSRQGPETQYF
TRBV29-1	.	TRBJ1-2	TRBD1	TGCAGCGTCATCCCGACAGGGGATGGCTATGGCTACACCTTC	CSVIPTGDGYGYTF
TRBV3-1	.	TRBJ1-1	.	TGTGCCAGCAGCCCATCCGGCACCGACATCACTGAAGCTTTCTTT	CASSPSGTDITEAFF
TRBV11-2	.	TRBJ1-1	.	TGTGCCAGCAGCGCCGACATGAACACTGAAGCTTTCTTT	CASSADMNTEAFF
TRBV5-1	once	TRBJ2-1	.	TGCGCCAGCAGCTTGGCCCCGGGACTTGAATATGGTGAGCAGTTCTTC	CASSLAPGLEYGEQFF
TRBV27	.	TRBJ1-6	.	TGTGCCAGCAGTTTTGCGGGAAACGTGAATTCACCCCTCCACTTT	CASSFAGNVNSPLHF
TRBV20-1	.	TRBJ2-7	.	TGCAGTGCGCGGGACATGGAATCCTACGAGCAGTACTTC	CSARDMESYEQYF
TRBV5-1	.	TRBJ2-7	TRBD1	TGCGCCAGCAGCCCTGGGACAGCAAAGTACGAGCAGTACTTC	CASSPGTAKYEQYF
TRBV29-1	.	TRBJ1-5	.	TGCAGCGGTGGGGGCGCCGGGCAGCCCCAGCATTTT	CSGGGAGQPQHF
TRBV9	.	TRBJ1-2	.	TGTGCCAGCAGCCCCCGTGGGCCAGAAGTTAACTATGGCTACACCTTC	CASSPRGPEVNYGYTF
TRBV10-3	.	TRBJ2-3	.	TGTGCCATCAGTGAGGACAGGGATACGCAGTATTTT	CAISEDRDTQYF
TRBV5-1	.	TRBJ1-2	.	TGCGCCAGCAGCTTTGCGCGGGGAGATAACTATGGCTACACCTTC	CASSFARGDNYGYTF
TRBV12-5	.	TRBJ1-1	.	TGTGCTAGTCTACAGGGTACGAGCACTGAAGCTTTCTTT	CASLQGTSTEAFF
TRBV5-1	.	TRBJ1-1	.	TGCGCCAGCAGCAGCTTGGGATTCAGGGCCGGGGGGCGGACTGAAGCTTTCTTT	CASSSLGFRAGGRTEAFF
TRBV20-1	.	TRBJ2-1	.	TGCAGTGGGGGAATAGTTGCCTACAATGAGCAGTTCTTC	CSGGIVAYNEQFF
TRBV30	.	TRBJ2-1	.	TGTGCCTGGACTAGCGCTAAGGGAAGCAATGAGCAGTTCTTC	CAWTSAKGSNEQFF
TRBV12-3/TRBV12-4	few	TRBJ1-2	.	TGTGCCAGCAGTTTCGGGCAGAACTATGGCTACACCTTC	CASSFGQNYGYTF
TRBV30	.	TRBJ2-3	TRBD2	TGTGCCTGGAGCTTAGGGGCGGGAGGAGATACGCAGTATTTT	CAWSLGAGGDTQYF
TRBV29-1	.	TRBJ1-1	.	TGCAGCGTTGAAGCCAGACAGTTTAAAGCTTTCTTT	CSVEARQFKAFF
TRBV19	.	TRBJ2-4	.	TGTGCCAGTAGTATGGCCCCTAGGGTTGGCATTCAGTACTTC	CASSMAPRVGIQYF
TRBV7-3	.	TRBJ2-7	TRBD1	TGTGCCAGCAGCTTAGGTGGACAGGGGTTGCACTTC	CASSLGGQGLHF
TRBV14	.	TRBJ1-1	.	TGTGCCAGCAGCCAAGGGAGGAACACTGAAGCTTTCTTT	CASSQGRNTEAFF
TRBV7-2	.	TRBJ1-3	.	TGTGCCAGCAGCACAGACGGGGGGTATACTGGAAACACCATATATTTT	CASSTDGGYTGNTIYF
TRBV19	.	TRBJ2-4	.	TGTGCCAGTAGTCCCTCGGGGATCGAGAGGGACATTCAGTACTTC	CASSPSGIERDIQYF
TRBV19	.	TRBJ1-1	.	TGTGCCAGTAGTCACCGACAGGCGGACACTGAAGCTTTCTTT	CASSHRQADTEAFF
TRBV20-1	.	TRBJ2-2	TRBD1	TGCAGTGCTGAGGCGGCAGGGGGACGCACCGGGGAGCTGTTTTTT	CSAEAAGGRTGELFF
TRBV5-4	.	TRBJ2-1	.	TGTGCCAGCAGCTCGGACTTCTACAATGAGCAGTTCTTC	CASSSDFYNEQFF
TRBV12-3/TRBV12-4	.	TRBJ2-1	.	TGTGCCAGCGGCCCCCAGTGGAATGAGCAGTTCTTC	CASGPQWNEQFF
TRBV12-3/TRBV12-4	.	TRBJ2-1	.	TGTGCCAGTTACCCGAGCTCCTACAATGAGCAGTTCTTC	CASYPSSYNEQFF
TRBV6-2/TRBV6-3	.	TRBJ1-1	TRBD1	TGTGCCAGCAGTTTGACAGGGGGAAAAGCTTTCTTT	CASSLTGGKAFF
TRBV6-5	.	TRBJ1-6	.	TGTGCCAGCAGATCTAATTCACCCCTCCACTTT	CASRSNSPLHF
TRBV21-1	.	TRBJ2-1	.	TGTGCCAGCAGCAAAGATACCCGGGGGAAAGGGTCCTACAATGAGCAGTTCTTC	CASSKDTRGKGSYNEQFF
TRBV5-6	.	TRBJ2-7	TRBD1	TGTGCCAGCAGCGGGACAGGGCCCTACGAGCAGTACTTC	CASSGTGPYEQYF
TRBV4-1	once	TRBJ2-3	.	TGCGCCAGCAGCCAAGAAGAGCGGAGCACAGATACGCAGTATTTT	CASSQEERSTDTQYF
TRBV19	.	TRBJ1-5	.	TGTGCCAGTAGTATAGTCGCAGGCCCAGCCGGTCCCCAGCATTTT	CASSIVAGPAGPQHF
TRBV29-1	.	TRBJ2-5	TRBD1	TGCAGCGTTGAAGCAGGGGGCCTTACTAAAGAGACCCAGTACTTC	CSVEAGGLTKETQYF
TRBV6-5	.	TRBJ2-1	TRBD2	TGTGCCAGCAGTCGACGACTAGCGGGAGCCAATGAGCAGTTCTTC	CASSRRLAGANEQFF
TRBV20-1	.	TRBJ1-2	.	TGCAGTGCTAGTCCCCCCGGGACGGGGGGCTACACCTTC	CSASPPGTGGYTF
TRBV14	.	TRBJ1-2	TRBD1	TGTGCCAGCAGCCAATATTCCCGGACAGGGCCATTTTATGGCTACACCTTC	CASSQYSRTGPFYGYTF
TRBV18	.	TRBJ1-4	.	TGTGCCAGCTCACCATCAACTAATGAAAAACTGTTTTTT	CASSPSTNEKLFF
TRBV7-2	.	TRBJ2-5	.	TGTGCCAGCAGCCCAACCTCGACAGACCAAGAGACCCAGTACTTC	CASSPTSTDQETQYF